Each of the 10 T cell receptor beta chains below was sequenced from the same sample in a study of T-cell reconstitution after alpha-beta-depleted transplantation in children. Preparing the TCRbeta library involved the use of unique molecular identifiers. MiXCR, run by TCRdb on the PCR reads, gives a single entry per CDR3 protein. The sample carries about 610,000 distinct CDR3 sequences, roughly a tenth recorded once. The input for sequencing was PBMCs from the stem cell graft donor, taken from the stem cell graft. The source is a human donor who donated a stem cell graft to a child with acute myeloid leukemia.

The V call is TRBV20-1, the J call TRBJ1-4, with TRBD1 identical over 7 bases. The CDR3 length is 17 residues. CDR1 is DFQATT and CDR2 is SNEGSKA in the germline V gene (reference sequence). With V trimmed by 6 bases and J by 3 bases, 16 bases remained unmatched. CDR3 amino acids: CSATNARDRLSNEKLFF. As DNA, the CDR3 is TGCAGTGCCACCAACGCGCGGGACAGACTCTCTAATGAAAAACTGTTTTTT.

This clonotype was counted ten times or more. CDR3 region: CASSSQGGSYEQYF. The CDR3 DNA follows: TGCGCCAGCAGCTCGCAGGGAGGGTCCTACGAGCAGTACTTC. The chain combines TRBV5-1 with TRBJ2-7, with 7 bases that match TRBD2. The CDR3 is made up of 14 amino acids. CDR1 SGHRS and CDR2 YFSETQ come from the germline V gene. Trimming cost V 3 bases and J 1 base; bases outside gene matches: 4.

V is TRBV5-1 and J is TRBJ2-3; D might be TRBD1 (6 bases). The CDR3 extends over 13 amino acids. Between the trimmed V and J ends, which lost 10 bases and 2 bases, there was a span of 14 bases. Germline-derived CDR1 and CDR2 are SGHRS and YFSETQ. The CDR3 DNA sequence: TGCGCCGTAAAGGACAGAGTCACAGATACGCAGTATTTT. It codes for CAVKDRVTDTQYF.

The rearrangement joins TRBV5-5 to TRBJ1-2, with TRBD1 matching over 8 bases. Germline V lookup: CDR1 SGHKS, CDR2 YYEKEE (reference sequence). The CDR3 length is 14 residues. With 1 base clipped from V and 6 bases from J, the junction kept 5 bases outside the gene matches. The CDR3 spells CASSLWTGQDGYTF. CDR3 nucleotide sequence: TGTGCCAGCAGCTTGTGGACAGGGCAGGATGGCTACACCTTC.

This clonotype was seen a few times. The chain is built from TRBV6-2 or TRBV6-3 and TRBJ1-1; D perhaps matches TRBD1 (5 bases). The germline V and J ends were trimmed by 2 bases and 0 bases, with 13 bases remaining between them. CDR1 is MNHEY and CDR2 is SVGEGT in the germline V gene. The CDR3 spans 16 residues. In DNA, the CDR3 is TGTGCCAGCAGTTACAACGGGGCGACCCTGAACACTGAAGCTTTCTTT. Protein: CASSYNGATLNTEAFF.

The table lists this clonotype with many counts. This chain joins TRBV27 and TRBJ2-3; 9 bases are a match to TRBD1. With 5 bases clipped from V and 3 bases from J, the junction kept 9 bases outside the gene matches. From germline, CDR1 is MNHEY and CDR2 SMNVEV (reference sequence). CDR3 length: 16 amino acids. In DNA, the CDR3 is TGTGCCAGCAGTACCCGGGACAGGGCACAAACAGATACGCAGTATTTT. Amino acids: CASSTRDRAQTDTQYF.

The V call is TRBV6-2 or TRBV6-3, the J call TRBJ2-3, with D hard to call. This CDR3 has 15 residues. CDR1 is MNHEY and CDR2 is SVGEGT in the germline V gene. V lost 6 bases, J lost 2 bases, and 15 bases lay in between. The CDR3 protein is CASRSSSRVTDTQYF. Written as DNA, the CDR3 is TGTGCCAGCAGATCCAGTTCTAGAGTCACAGATACGCAGTATTTT.

In regard to this clonotype: The junction departs from germline at one end; a sequencing error may be responsible. The V call is TRBV27, the J call TRBJ2-7; the match to TRBD2 covers 11 bases. Germline loops: CDR1 MNHEY, CDR2 SMNVEV (reference sequence). There are 16 residues in the CDR3. The CDR3 DNA is TGTGCCAGCAGTTTCCTCATAGCGGGAGGGTCCTCCGAGCAGTACTTC. Residues: CASSFLIAGGSSEQYF.

The chain employs TRBV24-1 and TRBJ2-7; TRBD2 is a possible D gene (5 bases). V dropped 3 bases and J dropped 3 bases, with 11 bases sitting between them. This CDR3 has 14 amino acids. Germline V CDR1 and CDR2: KGHDR, SFDVKD. CDR3 sequence reads: CATSDPPGDYEQYF. In DNA form, the CDR3 reads TGTGCCACCAGTGATCCCCCCGGGGACTACGAGCAGTACTTC.

This clonotype has just a few counts. J is TRBJ2-3 and V is TRBV5-1, with TRBD2 as a possible D gene (6 bases). Trimming left V 3 bases short and J 0 bases short, with 14 bases between. The CDR3 length is 16 residues. Looked up from germline, CDR1 is SGHRS and CDR2 is YFSETQ. The CDR3, as DNA: TGCGCCAGCAGCTCCGGGAGCGGGCCTAGCACAGATACGCAGTATTTT. Protein sequence: CASSSGSGPSTDTQYF.